This T cell receptor beta chain was documented in a study of PD-L1 blockade in urothelial cancer. About the research overall: At some point between 2013 and 2014 therapy began: atezolizumab 1,200 mg intravenously every 3 weeks. The median T cell count in blood samples was about 140,000. Blood was tested 3 weeks (second dose) and 6 weeks into treatment.

Trimming at V came to 5 bases and at J to 4 bases, leaving 5 bases not matched to a gene. The germline gives CDR1 SEHNR, CDR2 FQNEAQ (reference sequence). There are 14 residues in the CDR3. The investigators introduced synthetic TCR analog templates into each PCR as spikes. Libraries were prepared by immunoSEQ multiplex PCR; TCRdb keeps only in-frame clonotypes and omits some of them. This table holds under 120,000 clones, around 85% found once. This clonotype originated in a man aged 50 or older with urothelial cancer. The sample here was PBMCs, taken around atezolizumab (anti-PD-L1) treatment. The V call is TRBV7-9, the J call TRBJ2-5; 9 bases are a match to TRBD1. CDR3 DNA sequence: TGTGCCAGCAGCCGCACGGGACAGGGAGAGACCCAGTACTTC. As protein: CASSRTGQGETQYF.